The 2 T cell receptor beta chains reported below all come from one sample, sequenced in a study of T cells expressing NK-cell markers. One entry per CDR3 protein, without DNA, is what TCRdb gives after re-calling the 5' RACE reads. The repertoire table contains 400,000 or so distinct CDR3 sequences. Sequencing input: blood T cells: a sorted CD56 or NKG2C T cell subset, CD4+ or CD8+ T cells, or bulk PBMC T cells (not recorded which). These receptors originate from a woman aged 50 to 60 in good health.

This chain connects TRBV5-5 to TRBJ2-1; as DNA is missing, the TRBD2 call by TCRdb cannot be tested. This CDR3 has 16 residues. CDR1 and CDR2 (germline): SGHKS, YYEKEE (reference sequence). CDR3 sequence reads: CASSLRASGRIYEQFF.

The chain uses TRBV20-1 and TRBJ2-1; TCRdb's D call of TRBD2 is untestable without DNA. The CDR3 runs 17 residues. Germline CDR1 and CDR2: DFQATT and SNEGSKA (reference sequence). The CDR3 spells CSAWTSGVPSSYNEQFF.